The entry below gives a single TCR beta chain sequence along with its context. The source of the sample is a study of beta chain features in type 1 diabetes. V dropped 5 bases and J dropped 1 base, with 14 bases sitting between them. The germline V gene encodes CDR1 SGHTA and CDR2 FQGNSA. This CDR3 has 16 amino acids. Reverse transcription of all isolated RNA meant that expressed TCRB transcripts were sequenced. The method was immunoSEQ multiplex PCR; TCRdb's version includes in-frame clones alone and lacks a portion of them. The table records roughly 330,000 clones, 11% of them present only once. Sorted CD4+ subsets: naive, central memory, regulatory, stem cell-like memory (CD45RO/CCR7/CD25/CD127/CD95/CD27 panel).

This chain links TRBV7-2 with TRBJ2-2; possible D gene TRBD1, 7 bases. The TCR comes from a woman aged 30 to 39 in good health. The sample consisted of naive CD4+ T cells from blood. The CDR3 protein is CASSPAGTVNTGELFF. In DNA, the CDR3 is TGTGCCAGCAGCCCCGCGGGGACAGTGAACACCGGGGAGCTGTTTTTT.